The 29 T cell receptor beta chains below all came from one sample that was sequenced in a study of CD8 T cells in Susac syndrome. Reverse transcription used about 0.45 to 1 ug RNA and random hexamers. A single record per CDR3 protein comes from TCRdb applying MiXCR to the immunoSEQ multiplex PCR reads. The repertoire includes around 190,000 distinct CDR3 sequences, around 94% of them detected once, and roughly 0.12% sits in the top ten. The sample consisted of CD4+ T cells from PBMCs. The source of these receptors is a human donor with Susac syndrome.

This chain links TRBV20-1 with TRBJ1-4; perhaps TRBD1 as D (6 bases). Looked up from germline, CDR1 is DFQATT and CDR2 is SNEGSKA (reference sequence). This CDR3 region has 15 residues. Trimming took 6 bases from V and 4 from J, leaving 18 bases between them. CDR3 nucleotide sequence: TGCAGTGCCAAGGGGGGACGTGAACTTAATGAAAAACTGTTTTTT. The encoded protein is CSAKGGRELNEKLFF.

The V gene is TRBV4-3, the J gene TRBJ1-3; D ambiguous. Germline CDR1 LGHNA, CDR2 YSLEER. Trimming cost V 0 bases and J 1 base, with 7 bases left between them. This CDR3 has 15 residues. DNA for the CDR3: TGCGCCAGCAGCCAAGATTGGGTATCTGGAAACACCATATATTTT. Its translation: CASSQDWVSGNTIYF.

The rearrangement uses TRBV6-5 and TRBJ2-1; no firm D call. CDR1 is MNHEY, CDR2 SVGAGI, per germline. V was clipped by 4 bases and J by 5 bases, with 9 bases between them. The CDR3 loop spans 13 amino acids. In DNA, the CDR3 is TGTGCCAGCAGTTCGCAGGAAAACAATGAGCAGTTCTTC. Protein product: CASSSQENNEQFF.

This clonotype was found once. The CDR3 sequence: CSLMGGSGGQETQYF. In nucleotides, the CDR3 is TGCAGCCTCATGGGGGGTAGCGGGGGCCAAGAGACCCAGTACTTC. The rearrangement links TRBV20-1 to TRBJ2-5, with 9 bases identical to TRBD2. The CDR3 totals 15 residues. Germline CDR1 is DFQATT and CDR2 is SNEGSKA (reference sequence).

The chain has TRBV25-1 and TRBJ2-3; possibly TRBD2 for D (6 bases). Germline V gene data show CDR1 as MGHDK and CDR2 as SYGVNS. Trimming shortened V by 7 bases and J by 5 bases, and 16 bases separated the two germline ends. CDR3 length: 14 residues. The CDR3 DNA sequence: TGTGCCAGCACTCCCGGAGGGCTCCGAGATACGCAGTATTTT. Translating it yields CASTPGGLRDTQYF.

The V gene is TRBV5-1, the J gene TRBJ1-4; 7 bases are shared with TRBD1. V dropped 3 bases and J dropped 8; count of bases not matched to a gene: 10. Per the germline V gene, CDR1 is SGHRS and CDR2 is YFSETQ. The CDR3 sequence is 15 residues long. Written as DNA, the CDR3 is TGCGCCAGCAGCTCAGGACAGGTCGGATACGAAAAACTGTTTTTT. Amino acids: CASSSGQVGYEKLFF.

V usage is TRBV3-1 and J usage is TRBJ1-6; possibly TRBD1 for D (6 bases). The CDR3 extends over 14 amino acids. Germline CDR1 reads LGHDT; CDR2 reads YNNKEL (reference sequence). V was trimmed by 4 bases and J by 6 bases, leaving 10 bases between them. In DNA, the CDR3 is TGTGCCAGCAGCCCAGGGGTTGCTAATTCACCCCTCCACTTT. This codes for CASSPGVANSPLHF.

In DNA, the CDR3 is TGCAGTGCCGGCCCGACTAGTAAAGGAGATACGCAGTATTTT. Protein product: CSAGPTSKGDTQYF. The V call is TRBV20-1, the J call TRBJ2-3, with D tentatively TRBD2 (6 bases). The CDR3 consists of 14 residues. The V gene lost 6 bases and the J gene lost 5 bases, with 18 bases spanning the gap. Germline V gene lookup returns CDR1 DFQATT and CDR2 SNEGSKA (reference sequence).

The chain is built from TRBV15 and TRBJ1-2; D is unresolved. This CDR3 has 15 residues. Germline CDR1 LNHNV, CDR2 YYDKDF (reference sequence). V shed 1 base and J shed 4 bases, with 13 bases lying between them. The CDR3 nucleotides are TGTGCCACCAGCAGAGGCGAAAGGCAGTCCTATGGCTACACCTTC. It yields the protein CATSRGERQSYGYTF.

The CDR3 nucleotides are TGTGCCAGCAGCTCAGCTGACAGGGCCGTCCGCGAGCAGTACTTC. Protein sequence: CASSSADRAVREQYF. The chain uses TRBV7-9 and TRBJ2-7; TRBD1 matches at 7 bases. This CDR3 is 15 amino acids long. The germline V gene has CDR1 SEHNR and CDR2 FQNEAQ (reference sequence). Trimming took 4 bases from V and 6 from J; bases not matched to a gene: 12.

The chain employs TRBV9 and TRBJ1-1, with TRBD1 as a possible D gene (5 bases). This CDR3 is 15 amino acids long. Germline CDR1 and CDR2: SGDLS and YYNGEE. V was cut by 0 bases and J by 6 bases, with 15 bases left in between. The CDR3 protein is CASSVDPGGGAEAFF. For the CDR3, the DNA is TGTGCCAGCAGCGTAGACCCGGGGGGTGGGGCTGAAGCTTTCTTT.

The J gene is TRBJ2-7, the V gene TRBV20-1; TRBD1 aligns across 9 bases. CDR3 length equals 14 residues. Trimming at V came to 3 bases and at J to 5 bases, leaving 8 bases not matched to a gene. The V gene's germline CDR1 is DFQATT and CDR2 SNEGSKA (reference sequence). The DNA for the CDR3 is TGCAGTGCTAGCATTCCGGGACAGGGCAACGAGCAGTACTTC. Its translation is CSASIPGQGNEQYF.

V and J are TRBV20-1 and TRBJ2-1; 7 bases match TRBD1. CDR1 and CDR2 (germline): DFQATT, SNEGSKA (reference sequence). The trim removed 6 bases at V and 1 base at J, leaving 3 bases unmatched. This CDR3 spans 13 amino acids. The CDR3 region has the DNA TGCAGTGCGTTCAGGGGGTCCTACAATGAGCAGTTCTTC. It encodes CSAFRGSYNEQFF.

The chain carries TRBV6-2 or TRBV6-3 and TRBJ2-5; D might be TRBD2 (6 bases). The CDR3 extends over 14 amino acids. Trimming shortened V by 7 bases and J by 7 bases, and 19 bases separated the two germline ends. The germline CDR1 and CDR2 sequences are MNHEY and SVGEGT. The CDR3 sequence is CASNALWTGGTQYF. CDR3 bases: TGTGCCAGCAATGCCCTTTGGACCGGGGGGACCCAGTACTTC.

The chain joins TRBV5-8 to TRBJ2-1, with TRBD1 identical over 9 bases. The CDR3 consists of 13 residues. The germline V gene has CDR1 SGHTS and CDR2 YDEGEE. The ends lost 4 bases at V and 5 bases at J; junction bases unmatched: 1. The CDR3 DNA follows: TGTGCCAGCAGCCGGGACAGGGACAATGAGCAGTTCTTC. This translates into CASSRDRDNEQFF.

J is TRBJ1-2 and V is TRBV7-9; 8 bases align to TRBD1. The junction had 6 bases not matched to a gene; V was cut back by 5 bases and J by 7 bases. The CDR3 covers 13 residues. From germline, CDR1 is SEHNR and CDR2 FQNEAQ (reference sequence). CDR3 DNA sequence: TGTGCCAGCAGCCGCGACAGGGGACCTGGCTACACCTTC. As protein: CASSRDRGPGYTF.

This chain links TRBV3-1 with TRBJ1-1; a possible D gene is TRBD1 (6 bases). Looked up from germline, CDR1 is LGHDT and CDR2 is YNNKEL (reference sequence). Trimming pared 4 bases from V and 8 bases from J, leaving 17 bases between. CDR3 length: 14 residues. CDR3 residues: CASSPTGRGAEAFF. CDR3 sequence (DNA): TGTGCCAGCAGCCCTACAGGGCGGGGTGCGGAAGCTTTCTTT.

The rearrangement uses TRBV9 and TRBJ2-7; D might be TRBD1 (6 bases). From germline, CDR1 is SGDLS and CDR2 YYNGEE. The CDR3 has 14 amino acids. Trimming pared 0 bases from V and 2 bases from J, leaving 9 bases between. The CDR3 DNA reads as TGTGCCAGCAGCGTAGGGGCAGGGGCCTACGAGCAGTACTTC. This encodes CASSVGAGAYEQYF.

The CDR3 region has the DNA TGTGCCAGCAGCTTTGCAGGGGGCAACGGCTACACCTTC. This sequence encodes CASSFAGGNGYTF. The chain is built from TRBV7-2 and TRBJ1-2, with 8 bases matching TRBD1. From germline, CDR1 is SGHTA and CDR2 FQGNSA. The junction had 5 bases not matched to a gene; V was cut back by 3 bases and J by 8 bases. This CDR3 comprises 13 residues. The whole variable domain, remainder taken from reference TRBV7-2 and TRBJ1-2, is GAGVSQSPSNKVTEKGKDVELRCDPISGHTALYWYRQSLGQGLEFLIYFQGNSAPDKSGLPSDRFSAERTGGSVSTLTIQRTQQEDSAVYLCASSFAGGNGYTFGSGTRLTVV.

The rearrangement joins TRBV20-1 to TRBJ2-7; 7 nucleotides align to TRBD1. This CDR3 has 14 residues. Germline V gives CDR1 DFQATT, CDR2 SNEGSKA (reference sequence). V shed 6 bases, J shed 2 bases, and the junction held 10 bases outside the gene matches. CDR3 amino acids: CSAVVGDRAYEQYF. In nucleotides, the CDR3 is TGCAGTGCCGTAGTCGGAGACAGGGCCTACGAGCAGTACTTC.

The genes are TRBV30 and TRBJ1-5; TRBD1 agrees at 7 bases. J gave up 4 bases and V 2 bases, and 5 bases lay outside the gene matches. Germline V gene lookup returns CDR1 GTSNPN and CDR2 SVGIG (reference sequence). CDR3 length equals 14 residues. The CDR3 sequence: CAWSTARGNQPQHF. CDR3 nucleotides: TGTGCCTGGAGTACGGCCAGGGGGAATCAGCCCCAGCATTTT.

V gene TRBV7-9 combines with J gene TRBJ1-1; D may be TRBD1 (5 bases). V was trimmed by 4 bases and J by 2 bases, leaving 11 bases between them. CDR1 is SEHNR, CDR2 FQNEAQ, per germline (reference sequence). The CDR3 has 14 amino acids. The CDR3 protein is CASSSNTGNTEAFF. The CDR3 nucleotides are TGTGCCAGCAGCTCGAACACAGGAAACACTGAAGCTTTCTTT. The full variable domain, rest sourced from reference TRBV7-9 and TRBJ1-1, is DTGVSQNPRHKITKRGQNVTFRCDPISEHNRLYWYRQTLGQGPEFLTYFQNEAQLEKSRLLSDRFSAERPKGSFSTLEIQRTEQGDSAMYLCASSSNTGNTEAFFGQGTRLTVV.

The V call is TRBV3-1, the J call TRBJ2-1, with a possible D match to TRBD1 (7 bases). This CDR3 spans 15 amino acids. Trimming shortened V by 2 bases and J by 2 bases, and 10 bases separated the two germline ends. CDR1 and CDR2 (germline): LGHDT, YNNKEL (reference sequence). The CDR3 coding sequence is TGTGCCAGCAGCCAACGCAGGGGGGCCTACAATGAGCAGTTCTTC. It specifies CASSQRRGAYNEQFF.

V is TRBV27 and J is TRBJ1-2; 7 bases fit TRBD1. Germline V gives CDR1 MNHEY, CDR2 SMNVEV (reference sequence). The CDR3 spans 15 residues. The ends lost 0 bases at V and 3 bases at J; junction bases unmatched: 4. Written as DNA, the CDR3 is TGTGCCAGCAGTTTATCCCTCACAGGGGACTATGGCTACACCTTC. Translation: CASSLSLTGDYGYTF.

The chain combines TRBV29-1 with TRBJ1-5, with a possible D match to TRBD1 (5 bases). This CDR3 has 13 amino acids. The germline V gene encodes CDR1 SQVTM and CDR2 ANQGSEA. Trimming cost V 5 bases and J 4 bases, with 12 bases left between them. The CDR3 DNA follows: TGCAGCGTTTTGGGGGATGAGAATCAGCCCCAGCATTTT. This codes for CSVLGDENQPQHF.

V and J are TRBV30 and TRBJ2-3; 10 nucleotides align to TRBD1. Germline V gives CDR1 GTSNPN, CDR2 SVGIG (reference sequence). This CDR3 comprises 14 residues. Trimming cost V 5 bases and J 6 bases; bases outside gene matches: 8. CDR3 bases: TGTGCCTGGGAAGACAGGGGGCTATCGGATACGCAGTATTTT. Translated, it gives CAWEDRGLSDTQYF.

CDR3 residues: CASSLISNQPQHF. CDR3 DNA: TGTGCCAGCAGTTTAATTAGCAATCAGCCCCAGCATTTT. The J gene is TRBJ1-5, the V gene TRBV12-3 or TRBV12-4; no clear D gene. The CDR3 extends over 13 amino acids. Trimming stripped 2 bases from V and 0 bases from J, with 2 bases between.

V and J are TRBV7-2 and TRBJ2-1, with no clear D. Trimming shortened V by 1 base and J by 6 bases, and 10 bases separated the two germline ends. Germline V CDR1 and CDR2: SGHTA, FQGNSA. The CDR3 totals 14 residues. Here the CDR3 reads CASSLVGRTNEQFF. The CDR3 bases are TGTGCCAGCAGCTTAGTCGGTCGGACCAATGAGCAGTTCTTC.

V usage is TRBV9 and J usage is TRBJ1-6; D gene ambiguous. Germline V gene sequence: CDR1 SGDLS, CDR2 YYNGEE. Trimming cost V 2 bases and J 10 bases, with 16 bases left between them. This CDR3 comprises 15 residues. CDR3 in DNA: TGTGCCAGCAGCGTTAGCGACCTCGAAGGGTCACCCCTCCACTTT. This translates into CASSVSDLEGSPLHF. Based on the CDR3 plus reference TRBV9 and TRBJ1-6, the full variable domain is DSGVTQTPKHLITATGQRVTLRCSPRSGDLSVYWYQQSLDQGLQFLIQYYNGEERAKGNILERFSAQQFPDLHSELNLSSLELGDSALYFCASSVSDLEGSPLHFGNGTRLTVT.